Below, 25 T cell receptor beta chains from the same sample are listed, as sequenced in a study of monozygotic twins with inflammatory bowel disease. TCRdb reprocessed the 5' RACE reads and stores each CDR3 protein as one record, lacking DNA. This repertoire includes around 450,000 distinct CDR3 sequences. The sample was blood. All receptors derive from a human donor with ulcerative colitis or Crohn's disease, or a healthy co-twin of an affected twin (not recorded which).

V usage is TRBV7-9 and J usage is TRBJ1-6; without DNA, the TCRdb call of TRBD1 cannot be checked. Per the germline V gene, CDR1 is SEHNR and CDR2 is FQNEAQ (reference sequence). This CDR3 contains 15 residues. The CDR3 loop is CASSLVATGNSPLHF.

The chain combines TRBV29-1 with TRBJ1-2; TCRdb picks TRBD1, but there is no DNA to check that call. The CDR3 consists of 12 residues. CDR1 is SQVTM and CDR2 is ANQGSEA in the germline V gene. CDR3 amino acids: CSVDVQGLGYTF.

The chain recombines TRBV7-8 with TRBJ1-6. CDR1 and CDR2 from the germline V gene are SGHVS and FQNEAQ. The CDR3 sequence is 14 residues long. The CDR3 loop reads CASSLEGLGSPLHF.

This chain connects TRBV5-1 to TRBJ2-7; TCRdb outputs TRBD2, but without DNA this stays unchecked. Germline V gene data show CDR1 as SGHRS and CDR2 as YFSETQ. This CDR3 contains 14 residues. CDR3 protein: CASNRLAGEDEQYF.

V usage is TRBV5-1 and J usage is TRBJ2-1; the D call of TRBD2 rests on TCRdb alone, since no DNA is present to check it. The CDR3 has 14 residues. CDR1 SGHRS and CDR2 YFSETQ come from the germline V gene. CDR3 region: CASMPGGPENEQFF. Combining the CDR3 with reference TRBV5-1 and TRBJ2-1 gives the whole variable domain KAGVTQTPRYLIKTRGQQVTLSCSPISGHRSVSWYQQTPGQGLQFLFEYFSETQRNKGNFPGRFSGRQFSNSRSEMNVSTLELGDSALYLCASMPGGPENEQFFGPGTRLTVL.

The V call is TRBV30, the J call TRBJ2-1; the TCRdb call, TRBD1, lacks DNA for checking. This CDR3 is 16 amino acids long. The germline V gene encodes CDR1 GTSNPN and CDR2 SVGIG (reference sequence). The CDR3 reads CAWSPSGALPGNEQFF.

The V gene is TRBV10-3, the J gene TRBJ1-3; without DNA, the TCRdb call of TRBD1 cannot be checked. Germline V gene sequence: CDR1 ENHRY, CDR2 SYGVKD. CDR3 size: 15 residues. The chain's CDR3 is CAISEQGVSGNTIYF.

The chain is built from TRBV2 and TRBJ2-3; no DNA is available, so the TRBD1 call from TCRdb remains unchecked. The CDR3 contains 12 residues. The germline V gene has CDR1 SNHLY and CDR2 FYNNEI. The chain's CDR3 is CATREQADTQYF.

CDR3 loop: CASSLRGSGQLSNQPQHF. This rearrangement joins TRBV7-8 to TRBJ1-5; the TCRdb D gene call, TRBD1, has no DNA to confirm it. Germline loops: CDR1 SGHVS, CDR2 FQNEAQ. The CDR3 is made up of 18 amino acids. Together with reference TRBV7-8 and TRBJ1-5, the CDR3 gives the full variable domain: GAGVSQSPRYKVAKRGQDVALRCDPISGHVSLFWYQQALGQGPEFLTYFQNEAQLDKSGLPSDRFFAERPEGSVSTLKIQRTQQEDSAVYLCASSLRGSGQLSNQPQHFGDGTRLSIL.

CDR3: CASSQGHRNEQYF. This chain links TRBV3-1 with TRBJ2-7. The germline CDR1 and CDR2 sequences are LGHDT and YNNKEL (reference sequence). The CDR3 totals 13 residues.

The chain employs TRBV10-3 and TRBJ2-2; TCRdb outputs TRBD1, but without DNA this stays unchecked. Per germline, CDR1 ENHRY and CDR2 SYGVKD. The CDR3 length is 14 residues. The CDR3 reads CATGTGVDTGELFF.

The CDR3 loop reads CASSPLSPASTDTQYF. The chain has TRBV7-2 and TRBJ2-3. The germline CDR1 and CDR2 sequences are SGHTA and FQGNSA. The CDR3 covers 16 residues. The full variable domain, its missing parts supplied by reference TRBV7-2 and TRBJ2-3, is GAGVSQSPSNKVTEKGKDVELRCDPISGHTALYWYRQSLGQGLEFLIYFQGNSAPDKSGLPSDRFSAERTGGSVSTLTIQRTQQEDSAVYLCASSPLSPASTDTQYFGPGTRLTVL.

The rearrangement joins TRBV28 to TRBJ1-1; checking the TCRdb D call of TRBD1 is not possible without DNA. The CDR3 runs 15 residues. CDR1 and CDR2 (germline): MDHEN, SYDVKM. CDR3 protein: CASRSGTGVNTEAFF. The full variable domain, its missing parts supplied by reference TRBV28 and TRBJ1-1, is DVKVTQSSRYLVKRTGEKVFLECVQDMDHENMFWYRQDPGLGLRLIYFSYDVKMKEKGDIPEGYSVSREKKERFSLILESASTNQTSMYLCASRSGTGVNTEAFFGQGTRLTVV.

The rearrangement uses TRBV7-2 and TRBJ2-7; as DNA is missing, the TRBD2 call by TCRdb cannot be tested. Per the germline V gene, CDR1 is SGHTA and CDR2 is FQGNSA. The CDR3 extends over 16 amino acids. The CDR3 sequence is CASSRITSGSSYEQYF.

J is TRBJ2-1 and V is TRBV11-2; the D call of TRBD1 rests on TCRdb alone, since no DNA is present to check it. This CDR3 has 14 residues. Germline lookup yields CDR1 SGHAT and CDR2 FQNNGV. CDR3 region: CASSSAGYGGEQFF.

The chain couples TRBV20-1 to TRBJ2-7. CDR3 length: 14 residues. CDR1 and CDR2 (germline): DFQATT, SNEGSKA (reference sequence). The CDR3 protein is CSASNPTGPYEQYF.

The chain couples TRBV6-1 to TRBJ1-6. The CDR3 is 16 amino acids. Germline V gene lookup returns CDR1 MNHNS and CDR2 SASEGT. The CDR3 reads CASSLGPNNIDSPLHF.

CDR3 region: CSSLEDKNTEAFF. The chain is built from TRBV20-1 and TRBJ1-1. The CDR3 runs to 13 residues. CDR1 is DFQATT, CDR2 SNEGSKA, per germline (reference sequence).

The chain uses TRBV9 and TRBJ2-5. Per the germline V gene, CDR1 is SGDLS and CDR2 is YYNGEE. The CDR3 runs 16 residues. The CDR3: CASSGGVLRTQETQYF.

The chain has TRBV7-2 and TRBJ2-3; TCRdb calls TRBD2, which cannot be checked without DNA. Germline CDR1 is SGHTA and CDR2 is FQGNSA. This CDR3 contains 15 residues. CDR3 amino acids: CASSFSSGGYYTQYF.

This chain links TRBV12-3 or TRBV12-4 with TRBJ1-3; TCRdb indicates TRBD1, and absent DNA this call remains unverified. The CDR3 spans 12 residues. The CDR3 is CASNDRGDTIYF.

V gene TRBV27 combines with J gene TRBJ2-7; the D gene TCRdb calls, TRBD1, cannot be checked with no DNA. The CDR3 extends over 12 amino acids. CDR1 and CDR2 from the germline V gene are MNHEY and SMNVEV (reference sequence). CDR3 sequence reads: CATRTGRNEQYF.

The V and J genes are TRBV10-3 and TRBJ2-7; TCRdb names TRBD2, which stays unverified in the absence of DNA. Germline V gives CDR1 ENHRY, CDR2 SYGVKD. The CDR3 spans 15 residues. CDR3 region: CAISEAGRASYEQYF.

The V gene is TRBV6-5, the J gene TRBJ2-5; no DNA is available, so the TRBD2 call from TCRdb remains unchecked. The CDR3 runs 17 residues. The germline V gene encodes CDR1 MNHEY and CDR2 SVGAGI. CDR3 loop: CASSYSWTSGRRETQYF.

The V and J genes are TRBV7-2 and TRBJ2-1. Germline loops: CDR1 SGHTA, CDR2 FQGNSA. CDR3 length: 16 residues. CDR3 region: CASSLVSGSSYNEQFF. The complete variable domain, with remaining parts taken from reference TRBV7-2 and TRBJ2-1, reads GAGVSQSPSNKVTEKGKDVELRCDPISGHTALYWYRQSLGQGLEFLIYFQGNSAPDKSGLPSDRFSAERTGGSVSTLTIQRTQQEDSAVYLCASSLVSGSSYNEQFFGPGTRLTVL.